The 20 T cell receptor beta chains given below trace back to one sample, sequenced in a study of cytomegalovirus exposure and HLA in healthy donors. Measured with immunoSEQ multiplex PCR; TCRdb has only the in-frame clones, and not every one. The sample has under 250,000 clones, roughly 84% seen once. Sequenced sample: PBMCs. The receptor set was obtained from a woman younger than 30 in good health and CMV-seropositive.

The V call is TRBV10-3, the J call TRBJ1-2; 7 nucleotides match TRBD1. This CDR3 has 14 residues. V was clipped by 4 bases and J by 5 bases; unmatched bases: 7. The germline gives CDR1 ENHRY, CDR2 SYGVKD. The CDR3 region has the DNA TGTGCCATCAGTGGAGGGACAGTCGGATATGGCTACACCTTC. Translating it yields CAISGGTVGYGYTF.

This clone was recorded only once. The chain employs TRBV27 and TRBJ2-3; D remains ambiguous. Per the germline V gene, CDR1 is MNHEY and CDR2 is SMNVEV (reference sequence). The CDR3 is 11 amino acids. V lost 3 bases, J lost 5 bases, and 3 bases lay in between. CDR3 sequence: CASSFVDTQYF. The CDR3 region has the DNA TGTGCCAGCAGTTTCGTAGATACGCAGTATTTT.

The CDR3 sequence: CASSWGRALNIQYF. The DNA of the CDR3 is TGTGCCAGCAGTTGGGGCAGGGCCTTAAACATTCAGTACTTC. This sequence joins TRBV27 and TRBJ2-4, with D tentatively TRBD1 (5 bases). Germline V gives CDR1 MNHEY, CDR2 SMNVEV (reference sequence). Trimming removed 4 bases from V and 6 bases from J, with 13 bases in between. The length of the CDR3 is 14 residues.

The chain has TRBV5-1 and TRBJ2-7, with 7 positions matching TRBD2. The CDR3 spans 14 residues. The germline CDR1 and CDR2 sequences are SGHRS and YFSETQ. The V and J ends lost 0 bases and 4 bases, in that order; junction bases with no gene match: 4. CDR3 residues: CASSLEGGQYEQYF. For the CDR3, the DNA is TGCGCCAGCAGCTTGGAGGGAGGGCAGTACGAGCAGTACTTC.

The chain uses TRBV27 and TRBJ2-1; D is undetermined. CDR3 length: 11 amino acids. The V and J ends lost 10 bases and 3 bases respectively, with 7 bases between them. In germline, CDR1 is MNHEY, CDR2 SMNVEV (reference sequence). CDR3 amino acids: CAIGVYNEQFF. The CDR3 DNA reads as TGTGCCATCGGTGTCTACAATGAGCAGTTCTTC.

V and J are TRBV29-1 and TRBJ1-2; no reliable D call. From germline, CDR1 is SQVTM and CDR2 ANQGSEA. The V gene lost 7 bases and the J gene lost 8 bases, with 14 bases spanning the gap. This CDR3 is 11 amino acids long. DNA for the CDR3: TGCAGCGCCTCCAATGGGCAGGGCTACACCTTC. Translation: CSASNGQGYTF.

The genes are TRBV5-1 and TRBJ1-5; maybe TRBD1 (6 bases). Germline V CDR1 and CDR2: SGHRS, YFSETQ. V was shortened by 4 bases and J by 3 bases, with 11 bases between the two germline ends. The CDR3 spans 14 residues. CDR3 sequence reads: CASSDGTNNQPQHF. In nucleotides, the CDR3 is TGCGCCAGCAGCGACGGGACAAACAATCAGCCCCAGCATTTT.

CDR3 nucleotides: TGTGCCAGTAGTATAGATGAGGGCACTGAAGCTTTCTTT. Translating gives CASSIDEGTEAFF. The chain couples TRBV19 to TRBJ1-1; no clear D gene. Trimming took off 0 bases at V and 4 bases at J, with 6 bases between the two ends. This CDR3 comprises 13 residues. Per germline, CDR1 LNHDA and CDR2 SQIVND (reference sequence).

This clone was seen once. CDR3 nucleotides: TGTGCCAGCAGTAAAACAGGGATGAACACTGAAGCTTTCTTT. It yields the protein CASSKTGMNTEAFF. The rearrangement joins TRBV6-5 to TRBJ1-1, with D maybe TRBD1 (6 bases). Germline CDR1 is MNHEY and CDR2 is SVGAGI. Trimming cost V 5 bases and J 0 bases, with 10 bases left between them. The CDR3 runs 14 residues.

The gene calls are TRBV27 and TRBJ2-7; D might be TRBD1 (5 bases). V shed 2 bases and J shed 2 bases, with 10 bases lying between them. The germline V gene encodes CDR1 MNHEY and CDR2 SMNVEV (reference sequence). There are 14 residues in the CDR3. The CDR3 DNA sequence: TGTGCCAGCAGTTTACGGACACCAACCTACGAGCAGTACTTC. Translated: CASSLRTPTYEQYF.

CDR3 DNA: TGTGCCTGGAGCCCTCCCCCCTGGGGGGTAAGACAGGGCTATGGCTACACCTTC. Protein: CAWSPPPWGVRQGYGYTF. The V and J genes are TRBV30 and TRBJ1-2; TRBD1 agrees at 7 bases. The CDR3 runs 18 residues. CDR1 and CDR2 from the germline V gene are GTSNPN and SVGIG (reference sequence). J gave up 4 bases and V 3 bases, and 20 bases lay outside the gene matches.

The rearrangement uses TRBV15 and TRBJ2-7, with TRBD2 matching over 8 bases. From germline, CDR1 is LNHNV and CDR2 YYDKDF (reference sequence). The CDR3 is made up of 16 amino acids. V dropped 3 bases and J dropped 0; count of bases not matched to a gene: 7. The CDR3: CATSRDSGSYSYEQYF. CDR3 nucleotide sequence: TGTGCCACCAGCAGGGACAGCGGGAGCTACTCCTACGAGCAGTACTTC.

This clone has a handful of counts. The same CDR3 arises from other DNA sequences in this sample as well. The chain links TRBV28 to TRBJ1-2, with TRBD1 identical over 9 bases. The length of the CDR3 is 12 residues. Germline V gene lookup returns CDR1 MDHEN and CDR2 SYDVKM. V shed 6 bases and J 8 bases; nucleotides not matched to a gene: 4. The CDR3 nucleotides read TGTGCCAGCAGCACAGGGGGCTACGGCTACACCTTC. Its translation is CASSTGGYGYTF.

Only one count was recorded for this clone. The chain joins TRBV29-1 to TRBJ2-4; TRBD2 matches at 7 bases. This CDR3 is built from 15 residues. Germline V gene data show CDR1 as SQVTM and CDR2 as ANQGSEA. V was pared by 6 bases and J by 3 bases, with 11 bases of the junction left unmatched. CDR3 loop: CSVGEGAVDKNIQYF. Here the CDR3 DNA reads TGCAGCGTGGGGGAGGGAGCAGTAGACAAAAACATTCAGTACTTC. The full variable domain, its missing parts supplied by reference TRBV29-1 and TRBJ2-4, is SAVISQKPSRDICQRGTSLTIQCQVDSQVTMMFWYRQQPGQSLTLIATANQGSEATYESGFVIDKFPISRPNLTFSTLTVSNMSPEDSSIYLCSVGEGAVDKNIQYFGAGTRLSVL.

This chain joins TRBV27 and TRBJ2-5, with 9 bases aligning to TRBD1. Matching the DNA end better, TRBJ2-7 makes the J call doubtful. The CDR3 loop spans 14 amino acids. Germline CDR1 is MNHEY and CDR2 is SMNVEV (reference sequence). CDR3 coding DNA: TGTGCCACCTCGATGGGACAGGGCTCCTACGAGCAGTACTTC. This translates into CATSMGQGSYEQYF.

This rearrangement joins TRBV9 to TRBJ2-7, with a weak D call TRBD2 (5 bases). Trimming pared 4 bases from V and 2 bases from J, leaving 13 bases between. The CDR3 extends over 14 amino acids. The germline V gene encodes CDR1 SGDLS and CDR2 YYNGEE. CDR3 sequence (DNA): TGTGCCAGCAGCAACCCCTGGGAGCCCTACGAGCAGTACTTC. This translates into CASSNPWEPYEQYF. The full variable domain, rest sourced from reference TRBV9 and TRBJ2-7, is DSGVTQTPKHLITATGQRVTLRCSPRSGDLSVYWYQQSLDQGLQFLIQYYNGEERAKGNILERFSAQQFPDLHSELNLSSLELGDSALYFCASSNPWEPYEQYFGPGTRLTVT.

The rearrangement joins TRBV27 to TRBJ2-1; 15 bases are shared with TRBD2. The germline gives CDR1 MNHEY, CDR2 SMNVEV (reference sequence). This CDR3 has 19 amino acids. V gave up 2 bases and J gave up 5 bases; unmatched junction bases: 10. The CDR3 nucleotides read TGTGCCAGCAGTTTAACCGGACTAGCGGGAGGGCTACGGGACAATGAGCAGTTCTTC. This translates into CASSLTGLAGGLRDNEQFF.

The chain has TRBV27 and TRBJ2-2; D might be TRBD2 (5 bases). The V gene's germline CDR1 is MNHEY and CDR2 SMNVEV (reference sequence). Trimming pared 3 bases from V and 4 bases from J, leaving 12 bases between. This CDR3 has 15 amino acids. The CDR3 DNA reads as TGTGCCAGCAGTTTCTCAGCAAGCGGCACCGGGGAGCTGTTTTTT. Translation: CASSFSASGTGELFF.

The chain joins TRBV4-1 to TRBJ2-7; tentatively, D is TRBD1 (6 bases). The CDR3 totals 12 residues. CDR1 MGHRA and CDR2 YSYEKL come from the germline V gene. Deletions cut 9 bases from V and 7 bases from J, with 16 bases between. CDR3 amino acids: CARNRVLGEQYF. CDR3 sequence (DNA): TGCGCCAGGAACAGGGTACTTGGGGAGCAGTACTTC.

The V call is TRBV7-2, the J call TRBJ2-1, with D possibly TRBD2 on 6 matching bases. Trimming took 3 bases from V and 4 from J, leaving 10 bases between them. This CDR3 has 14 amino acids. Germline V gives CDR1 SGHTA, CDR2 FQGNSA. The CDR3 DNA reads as TGTGCCAGCAGCTTTAGAGGAGGGTACAATGAGCAGTTCTTC. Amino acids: CASSFRGGYNEQFF.